These 31 T cell receptor beta chains were sequenced from one sample in a study of blood T cell repertoires in COVID-19. The assay was immunoSEQ multiplex PCR, and TCRdb's table has in-frame clones only and misses some. The sample lists fewer than 350,000 clones, about nine tenths occurring once. The specimen sequenced was peripheral blood. These receptors came from a young man with COVID-19, enrolled during active disease.

V is TRBV6-2 or TRBV6-3 and J is TRBJ2-5; D perhaps matches TRBD1 (6 bases). Trimming stripped 0 bases from V and 1 base from J, with 12 bases between. CDR3 length equals 16 residues. CDR1 MNHEY and CDR2 SVGEGT come from the germline V gene. The CDR3 sequence: CASSYSPLDSQETQYF. In DNA form, the CDR3 reads TGTGCCAGCAGTTACTCTCCCCTGGACAGCCAAGAGACCCAGTACTTC.

The J gene is TRBJ1-6, the V gene TRBV4-2; perhaps TRBD1 as D (5 bases). This CDR3 comprises 16 residues. Germline V CDR1 and CDR2: LGHNA, YNFKEQ. The V and J ends lost 4 bases and 3 bases respectively, with 13 bases between them. The CDR3 sequence: CASSPTVGLYNSPLHF. CDR3 coding DNA: TGTGCCAGCAGCCCGACAGTGGGGCTCTATAATTCACCCCTCCACTTT.

The chain recombines TRBV3-1 (or the pseudogene TRBV3-2) with TRBJ1-2; a weak D match, TRBD1 (6 bases). CDR1 is LGHDT and CDR2 is YNNKEL in the germline V gene (reference sequence). This CDR3 contains 15 residues. V was clipped by 4 bases and J by 8 bases, with 20 bases between them. The CDR3 protein is CASSPTRTEPWGYTF. The CDR3 nucleotides read TGTGCCAGCAGCCCAACCCGGACAGAACCTTGGGGCTACACCTTC.

The CDR3 region has the DNA TGTGCCAGCAGTTTAGCGCTAGCGACGAACACCGGGGAGCTGTTTTTT. It encodes CASSLALATNTGELFF. The chain links TRBV28 to TRBJ2-2, with D perhaps matching TRBD2 (6 bases). Germline CDR1 is MDHEN and CDR2 is SYDVKM. The CDR3 consists of 16 residues. The germline V and J ends were trimmed by 2 bases and 0 bases, with 10 bases remaining between them.

This chain links TRBV7-9 with TRBJ1-1; D is ambiguous. This CDR3 has 11 residues. Trimming removed 3 bases at V and 8 bases at J, with 7 bases between. Germline V gene lookup returns CDR1 SEHNR and CDR2 FQNEAQ (reference sequence). CDR3: CASSFLVEAFF. Here the CDR3 DNA reads TGTGCCAGCAGCTTTTTAGTAGAAGCTTTCTTT.

J is TRBJ2-5 and V is TRBV5-1; D not resolved. This CDR3 spans 17 amino acids. From germline, CDR1 is SGHRS and CDR2 YFSETQ. V lost 1 base and J 2 bases, leaving 18 bases between the germline ends. The DNA of the CDR3 is TGCGCCAGCAGCTTGAAGGAACAGCCCCAGTATCAAGAGACCCAGTACTTC. This encodes CASSLKEQPQYQETQYF.

This clone was detected once. The same CDR3 also results from other DNA sequences found in this sample. J is TRBJ2-2 and V is TRBV7-3; 13 positions agree with TRBD2. V dropped 3 bases and J dropped 5; count of bases not matched to a gene: 0. The germline V gene encodes CDR1 SGHTA and CDR2 FQGTGA. The CDR3 is made up of 15 amino acids. CDR3 loop: CASSLGLAGTGELFF. The CDR3, as DNA: TGTGCCAGCAGCTTGGGACTAGCGGGAACCGGGGAGCTGTTTTTT.

The chain recombines TRBV19 with TRBJ1-4, with 7 bases that match TRBD1. There are 15 residues in the CDR3. The J segment lost 0 bases and the V segment lost 5 bases, leaving 3 bases of the junction unmatched. Per the germline V gene, CDR1 is LNHDA and CDR2 is SQIVND (reference sequence). CDR3 bases: TGTGCCAGTAGTCCTGGGACAGCAACTAATGAAAAACTGTTTTTT. Translating gives CASSPGTATNEKLFF.

J is TRBJ2-5 and V is TRBV9; 9 bases line up with TRBD2. The CDR3 extends over 17 amino acids. Germline CDR1 is SGDLS and CDR2 is YYNGEE. V lost 4 bases and J lost 4; bases outside the gene matches: 14. CDR3 amino acids: CASSPGASGGLIETQYF. The CDR3 nucleotides are TGTGCCAGCAGCCCAGGGGCAAGCGGGGGGTTGATAGAGACCCAGTACTTC. Combining the CDR3 with reference TRBV9 and TRBJ2-5 gives the whole variable domain DSGVTQTPKHLITATGQRVTLRCSPRSGDLSVYWYQQSLDQGLQFLIQYYNGEERAKGNILERFSAQQFPDLHSELNLSSLELGDSALYFCASSPGASGGLIETQYFGPGTRLLVL.

The chain uses TRBV4-2 and TRBJ1-1, with D uncertain. The CDR3 loop spans 13 amino acids. Deletions cut 1 base from V and 5 bases from J, with 8 bases between. Germline values: CDR1 LGHNA, CDR2 YNFKEQ. CDR3 DNA: TGTGCCAGCAGCCAAGCGGGTGAGACTGAAGCTTTCTTT. As protein: CASSQAGETEAFF.

This clone was detected only once. This chain connects TRBV28 to TRBJ2-7, with 9 bases identical to TRBD2. The germline gives CDR1 MDHEN, CDR2 SYDVKM. The CDR3 covers 14 residues. Trimming cost V 2 bases and J 4 bases; bases outside gene matches: 3. The CDR3 bases are TGTGCCAGCAGTTTAGCGGGAGGGAGGTACGAGCAGTACTTC. The encoded protein is CASSLAGGRYEQYF.

This clone was recorded a few times. The chain uses TRBV25-1 and TRBJ2-7, with D maybe TRBD2 (6 bases). V was cut by 7 bases and J by 11 bases, with 24 bases left in between. The CDR3 is 14 residues long. Per germline, CDR1 MGHDK and CDR2 SYGVNS. The CDR3 protein is CASMGGPGRHGKYF. The CDR3 DNA reads as TGTGCCAGCATGGGGGGACCAGGGCGTCACGGGAAGTACTTC.

This rearrangement joins TRBV7-2 to TRBJ2-2; 9 bases align to TRBD2. J gave up 8 bases and V 2 bases, and 9 bases lay outside the gene matches. This CDR3 contains 16 residues. The germline CDR1 and CDR2 sequences are SGHTA and FQGNSA. In DNA, the CDR3 is TGTGCCAGCAGCTTACGTAGCGGGGGCTTGGGAGGGGAGCTGTTTTTT. Amino acids: CASSLRSGGLGGELFF.

V is TRBV27 and J is TRBJ1-1; 8 nucleotides align to TRBD1. The CDR3 is 16 residues long. V trimming: 3 bases; J trimming: 5 bases; junction bases outside the gene matches: 11. Germline V gene data show CDR1 as MNHEY and CDR2 as SMNVEV (reference sequence). CDR3 in amino acids: CASSFRQGALGTEAFF. CDR3 DNA: TGTGCCAGCAGTTTTCGGCAGGGGGCGCTGGGAACTGAAGCTTTCTTT.

This sequence joins TRBV24-1 and TRBJ2-6; 10 nucleotides agree with TRBD1. Germline V gene data show CDR1 as KGHDR and CDR2 as SFDVKD. The CDR3 contains 19 residues. Trimming took 4 bases from V and 0 from J; bases not matched to a gene: 8. The CDR3 nucleotides are TGTGCCACCAGTGAACGTACCGGGACAGGGGACTCTGGGGCCAACGTCCTGACTTTC. Translation: CATSERTGTGDSGANVLTF.

The chain couples TRBV19 to TRBJ1-5, with D tentatively TRBD1 (6 bases). V gave up 2 bases and J gave up 4 bases, with 15 bases separating them. The CDR3 runs 16 residues. Per germline, CDR1 LNHDA and CDR2 SQIVND (reference sequence). The CDR3 sequence is CASSITGNQNNQPQHF. CDR3 DNA: TGTGCCAGTAGTATAACAGGGAATCAGAATAATCAGCCCCAGCATTTT.

The rearrangement joins TRBV6-5 to TRBJ2-3, with 7 bases identical to TRBD2. The ends lost 0 bases at V and 3 bases at J; junction bases unmatched: 6. The length of the CDR3 is 16 residues. Germline CDR1 and CDR2: MNHEY and SVGAGI. The CDR3: CASSYSPAGLTDTQYF. The CDR3 DNA reads as TGTGCCAGCAGTTACTCGCCAGCGGGACTTACAGATACGCAGTATTTT.

This clone was picked up a small number of times. The chain employs TRBV7-3 and TRBJ2-2; 13 nucleotides align to TRBD2. CDR3 length: 16 residues. CDR1 is SGHTA and CDR2 is FQGTGA in the germline V gene. J was trimmed by 7 bases and V by 4 bases; bases with no gene match: 6. The CDR3: CASSSGLAGANGELFF. CDR3 DNA: TGTGCCAGCAGCTCCGGACTAGCGGGAGCTAACGGGGAGCTGTTTTTT.

V usage is TRBV29-1 and J usage is TRBJ1-1, with D unclear. This CDR3 region has 15 residues. Germline loops: CDR1 SQVTM, CDR2 ANQGSEA. V lost 5 bases to trimming and J lost 1 base, with 17 bases between them. CDR3 protein: CSVSSRGRTNTEAFF. CDR3 sequence (DNA): TGCAGCGTTTCCTCCCGGGGTCGGACGAACACTGAAGCTTTCTTT. Using reference TRBV29-1 and TRBJ1-1 for the parts outside the CDR3, the full variable domain is SAVISQKPSRDICQRGTSLTIQCQVDSQVTMMFWYRQQPGQSLTLIATANQGSEATYESGFVIDKFPISRPNLTFSTLTVSNMSPEDSSIYLCSVSSRGRTNTEAFFGQGTRLTVV.

Only one count was recorded for this clone. The rearrangement joins TRBV28 to TRBJ2-3, with D possibly TRBD1 on 6 matching bases. The V end was cut by 8 bases, the J end by 2 bases, with 11 bases between. The CDR3 length is 13 residues. Per germline, CDR1 MDHEN and CDR2 SYDVKM. This CDR3 is CASRRGSTDTQYF. The DNA for the CDR3 is TGTGCCAGCCGTAGGGGGTCCACAGATACGCAGTATTTT.

Only a few counts were recorded for this clone. The rearrangement joins TRBV7-2 to TRBJ1-6, with a weak D call TRBD1 (5 bases). This CDR3 has 15 residues. Germline values: CDR1 SGHTA, CDR2 FQGNSA. V lost 1 base and J lost 9, with 13 bases in between. The CDR3 DNA reads as TGTGCCAGCAGCTTAGTTCTCGGGGGTAGTTCACCCCTCCACTTT. It translates to CASSLVLGGSSPLHF.

This chain joins TRBV6-5 and TRBJ2-7, with 7 bases aligning to TRBD1. Per the germline V gene, CDR1 is MNHEY and CDR2 is SVGAGI. The CDR3 has 15 amino acids. The ends lost 4 bases at V and 5 bases at J; junction bases unmatched: 11. The CDR3 region has the DNA TGTGCCAGCAGTTCCTTGACAGGGACAAGAAACGAGCAGTACTTC. Its protein is CASSSLTGTRNEQYF.

The chain employs TRBV29-1 and TRBJ1-1; maybe TRBD1 (5 bases). V gave up 2 bases and J gave up 2 bases, with 15 bases separating them. CDR1 SQVTM and CDR2 ANQGSEA come from the germline V gene. There are 15 residues in the CDR3. The CDR3 region is CSVEWGGLPNTEAFF. In DNA, the CDR3 is TGCAGCGTTGAATGGGGCGGCCTACCAAACACTGAAGCTTTCTTT.

This chain uses TRBV6-2 or TRBV6-3 with TRBJ1-5; perhaps TRBD1 as D (6 bases). The germline V and J ends were trimmed by 5 bases and 3 bases, with 11 bases remaining between them. Germline CDR1 reads MNHEY; CDR2 reads SVGEGT. This CDR3 spans 14 amino acids. The CDR3 coding sequence is TGTGCCAGCAGTGTCAGGGGTTTCAATCAGCCCCAGCATTTT. Translation: CASSVRGFNQPQHF.

V gene TRBV3-1 (or the pseudogene TRBV3-2) combines with J gene TRBJ2-7, with 10 bases identical to TRBD2. The CDR3 consists of 17 residues. The V gene's germline CDR1 is LGHDT and CDR2 YNNKEL (reference sequence). V lost 1 base, J lost 3 bases, and 9 bases stayed unmatched. The CDR3 nucleotides read TGTGCCAGCAGCCAAGTCTGGGCTAGCGGGGGAAACTACGAGCAGTACTTC. Its translation is CASSQVWASGGNYEQYF.

This chain connects TRBV7-9 to TRBJ1-4; D not certain. Germline loops: CDR1 SEHNR, CDR2 FQNEAQ (reference sequence). The V gene lost 4 bases and the J gene lost 5 bases, with 14 bases spanning the gap. The CDR3 length is 15 residues. Written as DNA, the CDR3 is TGTGCCAGCAGCTCCCGAGGCGGAGGAAATGAAAAACTGTTTTTT. It is translated as CASSSRGGGNEKLFF.

Notes on this clone: The identical CDR3 is also encoded by other nucleotide sequences in the sample. The genes are TRBV27 and TRBJ2-3; 8 nucleotides align to TRBD1. The CDR3 has 14 residues. V lost 4 bases and J lost 4; bases outside the gene matches: 4. CDR1 is MNHEY, CDR2 SMNVEV, per germline (reference sequence). CDR3: CASSSRGPPDTQYF. The DNA for the CDR3 is TGTGCCAGCAGTTCCAGGGGGCCGCCAGATACGCAGTATTTT.

This chain uses TRBV30 with TRBJ2-7; D is perhaps TRBD1 (6 bases). Per the germline V gene, CDR1 is GTSNPN and CDR2 is SVGIG (reference sequence). The V gene lost 6 bases and the J gene lost 5 bases, with 14 bases spanning the gap. This CDR3 comprises 12 residues. The CDR3 DNA sequence: TGTGCCTGCCAGGTGGGGGCCAACGAGCAGTACTTC. It translates to CACQVGANEQYF.

CDR3 protein: CASSNLETDLYGYTF. CDR3 DNA: TGTGCCAGCAGCAATCTCGAGACAGACCTTTATGGCTACACCTTC. The V and J genes are TRBV5-6 and TRBJ1-2, with D tentatively TRBD1 (5 bases). The CDR3 length is 15 residues. Between the trimmed V and J ends, which lost 4 bases and 5 bases, there was a span of 18 bases. Looked up from germline, CDR1 is SGHDT and CDR2 is YYEEEE.

V is TRBV5-5 and J is TRBJ1-1; no reliable D call. CDR1 is SGHKS and CDR2 is YYEKEE in the germline V gene (reference sequence). The CDR3 extends over 17 amino acids. V lost 0 bases and J 0 bases, leaving 15 bases between the germline ends. The CDR3 sequence: CASSLDFSGSLNTEAFF. In nucleotides, the CDR3 is TGTGCCAGCAGCTTGGACTTTTCAGGTTCCTTGAACACTGAAGCTTTCTTT.

This sequence joins TRBV21-1 and TRBJ2-7; the DNA was not compared with TRBD2, the D call given in the table. TRBV21-1 constitutes a pseudogene. The CDR3 covers 17 residues. The CDR3 region has the DNA TGTGCCAGCAGCAAAAACCGGGGAACAGGGAGGGCCGGCGAGCAGTACTTC. It is translated as CASSKNRGTGRAGEQYF.